The 3 T cell receptor beta chains listed next were all sequenced from one sample in a study of blood T cell repertoires in COVID-19. Here immunoSEQ multiplex PCR was the method, and the copy in TCRdb shows in-frame clones only, minus some. Of approximately 100,000 clones detected, about nine tenths appear once; the ten largest clones hold around 5.7%. Material: peripheral blood. The receptor source for this set is a man aged 65 to 79 with acute or convalescent COVID-19.

The chain employs TRBV28 and TRBJ2-5, with D unresolved. Germline loops: CDR1 MDHEN, CDR2 SYDVKM. CDR3 length: 12 residues. V was cut by 7 bases and J by 2 bases, with 8 bases left in between. The DNA for the CDR3 is TGTGCCAGCAAGGCACTACAAGAGACCCAGTACTTC. As protein: CASKALQETQYF.

The chain joins TRBV15 to TRBJ1-1; 8 positions agree with TRBD1. Germline V CDR1 and CDR2: LNHNV, YYDKDF (reference sequence). V dropped 3 bases and J dropped 0; count of bases not matched to a gene: 3. The CDR3 is 15 residues long. This chain's CDR3 is CATSRPGGLNTEAFF. CDR3 DNA: TGTGCCACCAGCAGGCCAGGGGGCCTGAACACTGAAGCTTTCTTT.

V gene TRBV4-2 combines with J gene TRBJ2-5, with TRBD2 as a possible D gene (5 bases). The CDR3 has 15 amino acids. The V gene lost 5 bases and the J gene lost 4 bases, with 17 bases spanning the gap. Germline CDR1 and CDR2: LGHNA and YNFKEQ. The CDR3 DNA reads as TGTGCCAGCAGCGGGCTAGCATCGAGAGTAGAGACCCAGTACTTC. Translation: CASSGLASRVETQYF.